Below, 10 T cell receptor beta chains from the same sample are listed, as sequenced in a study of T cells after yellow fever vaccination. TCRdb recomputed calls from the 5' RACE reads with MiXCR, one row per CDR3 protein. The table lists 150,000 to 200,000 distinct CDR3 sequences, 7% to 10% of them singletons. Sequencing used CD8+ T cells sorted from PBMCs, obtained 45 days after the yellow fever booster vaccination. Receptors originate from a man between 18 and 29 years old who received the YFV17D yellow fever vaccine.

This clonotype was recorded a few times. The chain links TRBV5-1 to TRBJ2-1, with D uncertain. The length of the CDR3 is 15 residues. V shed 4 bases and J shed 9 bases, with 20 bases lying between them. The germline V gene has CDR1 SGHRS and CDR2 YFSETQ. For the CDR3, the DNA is TGCGCCAGCAGCCCGAAGCACGACTCCGGGCCTGAGCAGTTCTTC. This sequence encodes CASSPKHDSGPEQFF.

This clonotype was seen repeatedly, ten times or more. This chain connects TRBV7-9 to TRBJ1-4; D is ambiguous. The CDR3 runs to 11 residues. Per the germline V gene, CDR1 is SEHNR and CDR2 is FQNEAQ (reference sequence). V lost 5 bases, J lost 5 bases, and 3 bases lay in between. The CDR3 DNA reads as TGTGCCAGCAGCCCAAATGAAAAACTGTTTTTT. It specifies CASSPNEKLFF. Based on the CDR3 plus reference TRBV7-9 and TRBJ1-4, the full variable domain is DTGVSQNPRHKITKRGQNVTFRCDPISEHNRLYWYRQTLGQGPEFLTYFQNEAQLEKSRLLSDRFSAERPKGSFSTLEIQRTEQGDSAMYLCASSPNEKLFFGSGTQLSVL.

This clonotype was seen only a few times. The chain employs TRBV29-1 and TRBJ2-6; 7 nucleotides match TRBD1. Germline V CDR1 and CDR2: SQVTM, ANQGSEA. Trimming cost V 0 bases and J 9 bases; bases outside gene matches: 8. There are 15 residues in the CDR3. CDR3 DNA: TGCAGCGTTGAAGATCTTGGGACAGAAAACAACGTCCTGACTTTC. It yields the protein CSVEDLGTENNVLTF.

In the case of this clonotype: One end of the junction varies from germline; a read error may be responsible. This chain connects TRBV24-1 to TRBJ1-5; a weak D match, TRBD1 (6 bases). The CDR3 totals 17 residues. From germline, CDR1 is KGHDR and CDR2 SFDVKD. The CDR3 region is CATSDRPRVGGNQPQHF. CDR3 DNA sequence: TGTGCCACCAGTGACCGTCCAAGGGTGGGGGGCAACCAGCCCCAGCATTTT.

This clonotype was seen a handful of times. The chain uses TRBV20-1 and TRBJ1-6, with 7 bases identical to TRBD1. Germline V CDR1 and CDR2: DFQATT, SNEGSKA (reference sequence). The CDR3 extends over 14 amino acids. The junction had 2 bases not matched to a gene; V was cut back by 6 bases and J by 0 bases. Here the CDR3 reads CSARDSSYNSPLHF. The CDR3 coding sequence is TGCAGTGCAAGGGACAGCTCCTATAATTCACCCCTCCACTTT.

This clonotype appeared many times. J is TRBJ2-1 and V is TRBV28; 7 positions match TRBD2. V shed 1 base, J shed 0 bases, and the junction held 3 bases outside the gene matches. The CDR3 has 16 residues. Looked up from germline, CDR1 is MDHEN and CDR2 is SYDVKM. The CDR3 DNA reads TGTGCCAGCAGTTTATTCGGGGGGAGCTCCTACAATGAGCAGTTCTTC. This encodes CASSLFGGSSYNEQFF.

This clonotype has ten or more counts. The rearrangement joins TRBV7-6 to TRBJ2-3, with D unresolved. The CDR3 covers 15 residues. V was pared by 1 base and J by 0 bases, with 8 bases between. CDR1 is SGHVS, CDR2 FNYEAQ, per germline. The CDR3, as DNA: TGTGCCAGCAGCTTAGTTGGAGCTAGCACAGATACGCAGTATTTT. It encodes CASSLVGASTDTQYF.

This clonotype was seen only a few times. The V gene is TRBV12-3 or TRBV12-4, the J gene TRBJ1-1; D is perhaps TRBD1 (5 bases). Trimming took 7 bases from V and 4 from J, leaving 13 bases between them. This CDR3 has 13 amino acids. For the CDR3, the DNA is TGTGCCAGCATAGGGGAGGCGGGCACTGAAGCTTTCTTT. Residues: CASIGEAGTEAFF.

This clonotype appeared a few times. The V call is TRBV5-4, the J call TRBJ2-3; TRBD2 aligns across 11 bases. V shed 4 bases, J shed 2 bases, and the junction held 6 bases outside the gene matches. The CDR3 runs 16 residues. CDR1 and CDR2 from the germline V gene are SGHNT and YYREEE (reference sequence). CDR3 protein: CASSEGLAAFTDTQYF. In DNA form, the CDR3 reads TGTGCCAGCAGCGAGGGACTAGCGGCCTTCACAGATACGCAGTATTTT.

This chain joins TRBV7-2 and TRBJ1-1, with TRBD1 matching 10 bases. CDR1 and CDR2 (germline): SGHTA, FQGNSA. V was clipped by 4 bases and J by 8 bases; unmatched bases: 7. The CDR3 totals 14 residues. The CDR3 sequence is CASSSRDRGTEAFF. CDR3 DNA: TGTGCCAGCAGCTCCCGGGACAGGGGAACCGAAGCTTTCTTT.